The 5 T cell receptor beta chains given below trace back to one sample, sequenced in a study of blood T cells in healthy people across ages. Primed by a sample-barcoded 5' primer and a J-beta primer mix, a second PCR proceeded for 7 to 11 cycles. TCRdb used MiXCR to reprocess the 5' RACE reads, holding one entry per CDR3 protein. The sample shows some 670,000 distinct CDR3 sequences, roughly half of them seen only once. Sequenced material: blood. The source is a woman aged 80 or over in good health.

The rearrangement joins TRBV7-9 to TRBJ2-1; the D call may be TRBD1 or TRBD2 (5 bases each). The V end was cut by 5 bases, the J end by 0 bases, with 14 bases between. The CDR3 runs 16 residues. Germline assignment: CDR1 SEHNR and CDR2 FQNEAQ (reference sequence). The CDR3 loop reads CASSPSGGASYNEQFF. The CDR3 DNA reads as TGTGCCAGCAGCCCAAGTGGGGGAGCCTCCTACAATGAGCAGTTCTTC.

This clonotype appeared many times. The V and J genes are TRBV20-1 and TRBJ2-5; 8 nucleotides line up with TRBD1. The end of the DNA aligns better with TRBJ2-7, so the J call may be wrong. The CDR3 contains 17 residues. In germline, CDR1 is DFQATT, CDR2 SNEGSKA (reference sequence). The chain's CDR3 is CSARDLAWGQARGEQYF. The CDR3 DNA follows: TGCAGTGCTAGAGATCTGGCCTGGGGACAGGCCAGGGGCGAGCAGTACTTC.

This clonotype was seen a single time. The chain combines TRBV4-1 with TRBJ2-7, with D perhaps TRBD1 or TRBD2 (5 bases each). Germline CDR1 reads MGHRA; CDR2 reads YSYEKL. V dropped 0 bases and J dropped 2 bases, with 11 bases sitting between them. The CDR3 has 15 amino acids. The CDR3 DNA follows: TGCGCCAGCAGCCAAGAGGAGGTCAGGGCCTACGAGCAGTACTTC. It encodes CASSQEEVRAYEQYF.

In this sample, this clonotype turned up a few times. This sequence joins TRBV3-1 and TRBJ2-5; the D gene could be TRBD1 or TRBD2 (5 bases each). CDR3 length: 15 amino acids. Germline CDR1 and CDR2: LGHDT and YNNKEL (reference sequence). V gave up 0 bases and J gave up 5 bases, with 13 bases separating them. The CDR3 is CASSQDRGDFETQYF. The DNA of the CDR3 is TGTGCCAGCAGCCAAGATAGAGGGGATTTCGAGACCCAGTACTTC.

The J gene is TRBJ2-3, the V gene TRBV4-2; 9 nucleotides line up with TRBD2. This CDR3 is built from 14 residues. Trimming removed 4 bases from V and 6 bases from J; junction bases left unmatched: 5. Looked up from germline, CDR1 is LGHNA and CDR2 is YNFKEQ. The CDR3, as DNA: TGTGCCAGCAGCCGGCTAGCGGGGATGGATACGCAGTATTTT. This sequence encodes CASSRLAGMDTQYF.